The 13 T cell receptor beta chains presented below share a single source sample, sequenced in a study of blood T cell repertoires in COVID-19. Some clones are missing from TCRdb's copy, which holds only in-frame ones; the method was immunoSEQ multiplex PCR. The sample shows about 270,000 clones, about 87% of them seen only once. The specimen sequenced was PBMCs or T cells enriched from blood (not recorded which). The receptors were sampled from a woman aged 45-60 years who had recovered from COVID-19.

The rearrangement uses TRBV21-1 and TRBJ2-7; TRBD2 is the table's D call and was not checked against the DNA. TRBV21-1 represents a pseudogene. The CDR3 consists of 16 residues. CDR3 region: CASSNESREAPYEQYF. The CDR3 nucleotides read TGTGCCAGCAGCAACGAGTCGCGGGAGGCCCCCTACGAGCAGTACTTC.

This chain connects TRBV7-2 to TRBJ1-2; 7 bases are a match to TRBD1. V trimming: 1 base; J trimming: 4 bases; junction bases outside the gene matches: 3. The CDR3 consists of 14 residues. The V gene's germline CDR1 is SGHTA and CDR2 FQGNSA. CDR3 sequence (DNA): TGTGCCAGCAGCTTAGACAGGGGTGTCTATGGCTACACCTTC. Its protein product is CASSLDRGVYGYTF.

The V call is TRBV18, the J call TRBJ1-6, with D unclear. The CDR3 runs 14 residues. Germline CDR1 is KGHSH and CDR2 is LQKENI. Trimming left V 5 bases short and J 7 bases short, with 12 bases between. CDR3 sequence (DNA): TGTGCCAGCTCAACGGCGGCCAGAAATTCACCCCTCCACTTT. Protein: CASSTAARNSPLHF.

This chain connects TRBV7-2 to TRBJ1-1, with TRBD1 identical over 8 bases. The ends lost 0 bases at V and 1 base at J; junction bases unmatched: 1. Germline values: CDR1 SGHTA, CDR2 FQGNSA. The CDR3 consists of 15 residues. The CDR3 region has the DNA TGTGCCAGCAGCTTAGCCGGGACAGGGAACACTGAAGCTTTCTTT. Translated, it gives CASSLAGTGNTEAFF.

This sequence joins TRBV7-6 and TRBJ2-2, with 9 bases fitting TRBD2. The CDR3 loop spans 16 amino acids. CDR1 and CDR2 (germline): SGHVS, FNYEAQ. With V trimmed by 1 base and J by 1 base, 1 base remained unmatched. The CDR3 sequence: CASSLGAGGNTGELFF. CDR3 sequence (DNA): TGTGCCAGCAGCTTAGGAGCGGGAGGGAACACCGGGGAGCTGTTTTTT.

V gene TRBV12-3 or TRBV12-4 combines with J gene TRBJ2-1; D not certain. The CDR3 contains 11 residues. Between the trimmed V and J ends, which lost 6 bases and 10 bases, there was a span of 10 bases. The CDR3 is CASRVTKEQFF. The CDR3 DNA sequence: TGTGCCAGCAGAGTTACAAAGGAGCAGTTCTTC.

The CDR3 reads CASNFGDTYEQYF. The CDR3 DNA is TGTGCCAGCAATTTCGGGGATACCTACGAGCAGTACTTC. The chain has TRBV12-3 or TRBV12-4 and TRBJ2-7; TRBD2 is a possible D gene (5 bases). V was cut by 7 bases and J by 2 bases, with 12 bases left in between. The CDR3 loop spans 13 amino acids.

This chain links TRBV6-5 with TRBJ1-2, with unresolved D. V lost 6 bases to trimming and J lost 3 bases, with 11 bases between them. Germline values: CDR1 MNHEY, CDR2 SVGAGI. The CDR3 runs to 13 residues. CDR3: CASSRQRDYGYTF. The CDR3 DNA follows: TGTGCCAGCAGCCGGCAGCGGGACTATGGCTACACCTTC.

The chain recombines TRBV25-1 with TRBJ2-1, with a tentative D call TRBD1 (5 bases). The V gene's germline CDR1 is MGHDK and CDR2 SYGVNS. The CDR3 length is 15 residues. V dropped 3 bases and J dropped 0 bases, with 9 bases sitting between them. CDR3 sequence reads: CASSDDRTSYNEQFF. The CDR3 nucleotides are TGTGCCAGCAGTGACGACAGAACCTCCTACAATGAGCAGTTCTTC.

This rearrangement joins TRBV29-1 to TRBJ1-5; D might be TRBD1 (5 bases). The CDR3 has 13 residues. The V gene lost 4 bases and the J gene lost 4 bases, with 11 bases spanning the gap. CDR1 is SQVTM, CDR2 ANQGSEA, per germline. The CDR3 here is CSVAGGGNQPQHF. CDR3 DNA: TGCAGCGTTGCGGGGGGGGGAAATCAGCCCCAGCATTTT.

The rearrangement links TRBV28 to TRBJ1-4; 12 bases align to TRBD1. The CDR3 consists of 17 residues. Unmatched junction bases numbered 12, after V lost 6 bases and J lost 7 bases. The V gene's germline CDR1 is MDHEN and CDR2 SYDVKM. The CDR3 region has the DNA TGTGCCAGCAGCAAAAAGGGACAGGGGGCGGTAGGTGAAAAACTGTTTTTT. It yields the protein CASSKKGQGAVGEKLFF. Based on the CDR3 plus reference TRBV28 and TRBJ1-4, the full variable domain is DVKVTQSSRYLVKRTGEKVFLECVQDMDHENMFWYRQDPGLGLRLIYFSYDVKMKEKGDIPEGYSVSREKKERFSLILESASTNQTSMYLCASSKKGQGAVGEKLFFGSGTQLSVL.

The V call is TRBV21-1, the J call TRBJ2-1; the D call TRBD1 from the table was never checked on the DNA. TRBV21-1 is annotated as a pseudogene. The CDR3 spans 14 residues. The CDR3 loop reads CASSKEDTTNEQFF. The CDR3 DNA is TGTGCCAGCAGCAAAGAAGACACAACCAATGAGCAGTTCTTC.

The CDR3 loop is CASSQGGLAGETQYF. In DNA, the CDR3 is TGCGCCAGCAGCCAAGGTGGTCTAGCGGGGGAGACCCAGTACTTC. The chain links TRBV4-3 to TRBJ2-5; 9 positions agree with TRBD2. CDR3 length: 15 residues. CDR1 is LGHNA and CDR2 is YSLEER in the germline V gene. The junction had 5 bases not matched to a gene; V was cut back by 1 base and J by 5 bases.